This TCR beta chain was captured in a study of T cells in Graves' hyperthyroidism and ophthalmopathy. Overall study results and limits: Most thyroid clonotypes expanded above 0.001 were also detected in blood.

This clonotype was observed many times. Its antigen is currently unknown. With 1 base removed from V and 8 bases from J, the gap between germline ends came to 12 bases. Germline CDR1 SGHRS, CDR2 YFSETQ. The CDR3 is 13 residues long. It was uncontrolled infection, other autoimmune disease, pregnancy or lactation that excluded patients. Each diagnosis drew on symptoms, thyroxine, TRAb, thyroid ultrasound and orbital computed tomography findings. Amplification of TCR beta CDR3 regions was performed using RNA transcripts as template. First-round RT-PCR with HTBI primers amplified the TCR CDR3 region. One entry per CDR3 protein, called by TCRdb with MiXCR from the multiplex PCR reads. The table records about 400,000 distinct CDR3 sequences, about an eighth of them present only once.

This chain links TRBV5-1 with TRBJ1-1, with D tentatively TRBD1 (6 bases). Sequenced material: blood. The source is a man aged 50-60 years with Graves' ophthalmopathy. For the CDR3, the DNA is TGCGCCAGCAGCTTGTATCCGGGACAAGAAGCTTTCTTT. Its protein product is CASSLYPGQEAFF.